One sample yielded the 19 T cell receptor beta chains listed below, sequenced in a study of T cells in narcolepsy. Using immunoSEQ multiplex PCR, the repertoire was profiled, and TCRdb retains in-frame clones only, with some absent. This table holds tens of thousands of clones, approximately 86% found once. What was sequenced was CD45RA- memory CD4+ T cells from PBMCs. All receptors come from a human donor with narcolepsy.

The J gene is TRBJ2-2, the V gene TRBV9; maybe TRBD1 (5 bases). CDR3 length equals 15 residues. Germline assignment: CDR1 SGDLS and CDR2 YYNGEE. Trimming stripped 2 bases from V and 1 base from J, with 9 bases between. CDR3 in DNA: TGTGCCAGCAGCGTCCGAGGACAGAACACCGGGGAGCTGTTTTTT. Its translation: CASSVRGQNTGELFF.

The chain employs TRBV28 and TRBJ1-2, with 8 positions matching TRBD1. Germline trimming cut 5 bases from V and 8 bases from J; bases unmatched to any gene: 16. This CDR3 has 16 residues. Per germline, CDR1 MDHEN and CDR2 SYDVKM. The CDR3 nucleotides read TGTGCCAGCAGTACGCAGCTGACAGGGGTGTCGGAAGGCTACACCTTC. Translated, it gives CASSTQLTGVSEGYTF.

This chain uses TRBV2 with TRBJ2-3, with TRBD2 as a possible D gene (6 bases). V shed 6 bases and J shed 6 bases, with 10 bases lying between them. Germline V gene lookup returns CDR1 SNHLY and CDR2 FYNNEI. This CDR3 is 12 amino acids long. As DNA, the CDR3 is TGTGCCAGCAGCGGACTACCGGATACGCAGTATTTT. Translated: CASSGLPDTQYF.

The sample holds a few counts of this clone. CDR3 residues: CASSISDTRDEQYF. The CDR3 nucleotides read TGTGCCAGTAGTATTTCGGACACGAGGGACGAGCAGTACTTC. The chain couples TRBV19 to TRBJ2-7, with D perhaps given as TRBD1 or TRBD2 (5 bases each). The CDR3 spans 14 residues. Germline CDR1 LNHDA, CDR2 SQIVND (reference sequence). Trimming left V 3 bases short and J 5 bases short, with 14 bases between.

The gene calls are TRBV6-1 and TRBJ2-3; D might be TRBD2 (6 bases). Germline V gene lookup returns CDR1 MNHNS and CDR2 SASEGT. This CDR3 contains 11 residues. V lost 6 bases to trimming and J lost 7 bases, with 8 bases between them. The CDR3, as DNA: TGTGCCAGCAGGGGGGACTATACGCAGTATTTT. Its protein is CASRGDYTQYF.

V is TRBV7-2 and J is TRBJ2-5, with 10 bases that match TRBD1. The J call may be incorrect, as the DNA end agrees better with TRBJ2-7. Germline V gene sequence: CDR1 SGHTA, CDR2 FQGNSA. The CDR3 has 14 residues. CDR3 nucleotides: TGTGCCAGCAGCTTGGGACAGGGGTTCTACGAGCAGTACTTC. Translating it yields CASSLGQGFYEQYF.

The rearrangement uses TRBV5-5 and TRBJ2-5, with D hard to call. The J call may be in error: the DNA end matches TRBJ2-7 better. The germline CDR1 and CDR2 sequences are SGHKS and YYEKEE (reference sequence). The CDR3 is 15 amino acids. The DNA of the CDR3 is TGTGCCAGCAGCTTGGAACGGTCTCTTAGCTACGAGCAGTACTTC. Residues: CASSLERSLSYEQYF.

The rearrangement joins TRBV2 to TRBJ2-3; a weak D match, TRBD1 (5 bases). The CDR3 is 15 amino acids. The V and J ends lost 4 bases and 6 bases respectively, with 17 bases between them. Germline V gives CDR1 SNHLY, CDR2 FYNNEI. The CDR3 loop reads CASSGGTEMADTQYF. DNA for the CDR3: TGTGCCAGCAGTGGGGGCACTGAGATGGCTGATACGCAGTATTTT.

The rearrangement joins TRBV7-2 to TRBJ1-2, with unresolved D. The V gene lost 2 bases and the J gene lost 8 bases, with 15 bases spanning the gap. In germline, CDR1 is SGHTA, CDR2 FQGNSA. The CDR3 has 14 residues. The CDR3 coding sequence is TGTGCCAGCAGCTTACCCCAACCTAACTGGGGCTACACCTTC. It encodes CASSLPQPNWGYTF.

The gene calls are TRBV12-5 and TRBJ2-3; either TRBD1 or TRBD2 may supply D (5 bases each). V lost 7 bases, J lost 5 bases, and 10 bases lay in between. The germline V gene has CDR1 LGHNT and CDR2 FRNRAP. The CDR3 runs to 12 residues. The CDR3 nucleotides read TGTGCTAGTGCTACAGGAGGAGATACGCAGTATTTT. Protein product: CASATGGDTQYF.

The chain recombines TRBV5-6 with TRBJ2-4; D possibly uses TRBD1 or TRBD2 (5 bases each). This CDR3 has 13 residues. V was trimmed by 3 bases and J by 8 bases, leaving 12 bases between them. Germline lookup yields CDR1 SGHDT and CDR2 YYEEEE. CDR3 residues: CASSSRGQDIQYF. The DNA for the CDR3 is TGTGCCAGCAGCTCCCGGGGCCAAGACATTCAGTACTTC. Variable domain in full (rest from reference TRBV5-6 and TRBJ2-4): DAGVTQSPTHLIKTRGQQVTLRCSPKSGHDTVSWYQQALGQGPQFIFQYYEEEERQRGNFPDRFSGHQFPNYSSELNVNALLLGDSALYLCASSSRGQDIQYFGAGTRLSVL.

The CDR3 DNA reads as TGTGCCAGCAGTTCCGGTCGGAATTCACCCCTCCACTTT. This codes for CASSSGRNSPLHF. The chain recombines TRBV6-5 with TRBJ1-6; D uncertain. The V gene's germline CDR1 is MNHEY and CDR2 SVGAGI. The CDR3 totals 13 residues. V gave up 4 bases and J gave up 7 bases, with 8 bases separating them.

This chain connects TRBV19 to TRBJ1-5; D not certain. With 9 bases removed from V and 4 bases from J, the gap between germline ends came to 10 bases. Germline V lookup: CDR1 LNHDA, CDR2 SQIVND (reference sequence). CDR3 length: 12 residues. CDR3 loop: CASQGRNQPQHF. The CDR3 bases are TGTGCCAGCCAAGGTCGAAATCAGCCCCAGCATTTT.

V usage is TRBV5-1 and J usage is TRBJ2-1; 11 positions agree with TRBD1. The CDR3 sequence is 14 residues long. V was clipped by 4 bases and J by 10 bases; unmatched bases: 7. Germline V gene sequence: CDR1 SGHRS, CDR2 YFSETQ. The CDR3 DNA sequence: TGCGCCAGCAGCCTTTCTAGGACAGGGGGCGAGCAGTTCTTC. Translating gives CASSLSRTGGEQFF.

The J gene is TRBJ2-7, the V gene TRBV6-5, with D unclear. CDR1 and CDR2 from the germline V gene are MNHEY and SVGAGI. The length of the CDR3 is 14 residues. The V end was cut by 6 bases, the J end by 3 bases, with 15 bases between. The CDR3 DNA follows: TGTGCCAGCAGCGCAGGCTTATACGACTACGAGCAGTACTTC. It encodes CASSAGLYDYEQYF.

The V and J genes are TRBV28 and TRBJ1-2, with D possibly matching TRBD1 (6 bases). Looked up from germline, CDR1 is MDHEN and CDR2 is SYDVKM. The CDR3 is made up of 12 amino acids. V lost 2 bases and J lost 8, with 9 bases in between. CDR3 protein: CASSLGGGGYTF. Written as DNA, the CDR3 is TGTGCCAGCAGTTTAGGAGGGGGGGGCTACACCTTC.

The chain recombines TRBV11-2 with TRBJ1-1, with TRBD1 identical over 7 bases. Trimming removed 11 bases from V and 1 base from J; junction bases left unmatched: 10. The CDR3 runs to 14 residues. Germline loops: CDR1 SGHAT, CDR2 FQNNGV. Here the CDR3 reads CACGQAGGNTEAFF. Here the CDR3 DNA reads TGTGCCTGCGGACAGGCGGGGGGGAACACTGAAGCTTTCTTT.

This rearrangement joins TRBV4-2 to TRBJ2-3; D is undetermined. CDR3 length: 13 amino acids. V was cut by 0 bases and J by 3 bases, with 4 bases left in between. The germline gives CDR1 LGHNA, CDR2 YNFKEQ. The CDR3 DNA reads TGTGCCAGCAGCCAAGATCAGACAGATACGCAGTATTTT. It is translated as CASSQDQTDTQYF.

The J gene is TRBJ1-1, the V gene TRBV5-1; D is perhaps TRBD1 (6 bases). This CDR3 comprises 15 residues. V was clipped by 4 bases and J by 0 bases, with 13 bases between them. CDR1 and CDR2 from the germline V gene are SGHRS and YFSETQ. CDR3 sequence (DNA): TGCGCCAGCAGCACGTTCGGACAGTTGAACACTGAAGCTTTCTTT. Translation gives CASSTFGQLNTEAFF.